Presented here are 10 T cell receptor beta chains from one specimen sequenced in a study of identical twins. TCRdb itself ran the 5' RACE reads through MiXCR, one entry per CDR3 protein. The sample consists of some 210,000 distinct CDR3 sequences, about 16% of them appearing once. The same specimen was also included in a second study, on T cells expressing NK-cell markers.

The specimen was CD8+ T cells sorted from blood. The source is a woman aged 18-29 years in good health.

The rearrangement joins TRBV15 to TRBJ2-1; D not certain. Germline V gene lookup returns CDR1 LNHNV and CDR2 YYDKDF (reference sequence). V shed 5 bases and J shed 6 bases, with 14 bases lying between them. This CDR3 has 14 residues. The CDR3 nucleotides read TGTGCCACCAGCGCGGCTAGTTTGGTCAATGAGCAGTTCTTC. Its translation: CATSAASLVNEQFF.

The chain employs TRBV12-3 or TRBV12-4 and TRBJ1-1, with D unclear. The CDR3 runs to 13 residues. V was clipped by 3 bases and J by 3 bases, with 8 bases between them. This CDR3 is CASSLYLDTEAFF. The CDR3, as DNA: TGTGCCAGCAGTTTGTACTTAGACACTGAAGCTTTCTTT.

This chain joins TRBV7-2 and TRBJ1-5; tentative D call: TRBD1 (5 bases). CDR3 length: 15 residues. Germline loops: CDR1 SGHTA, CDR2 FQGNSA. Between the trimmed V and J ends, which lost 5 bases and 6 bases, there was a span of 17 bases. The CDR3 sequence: CASSPETGTGQPQHF. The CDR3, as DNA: TGTGCCAGCAGCCCCGAGACGGGGACGGGTCAGCCCCAGCATTTT.

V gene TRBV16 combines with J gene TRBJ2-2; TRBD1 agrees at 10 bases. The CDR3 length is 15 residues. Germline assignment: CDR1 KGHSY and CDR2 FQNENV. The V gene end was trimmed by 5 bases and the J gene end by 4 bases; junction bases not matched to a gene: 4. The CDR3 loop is CASSTRTGGTGELFF. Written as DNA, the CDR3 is TGTGCCAGCAGCACCAGGACAGGGGGCACCGGGGAGCTGTTTTTT.

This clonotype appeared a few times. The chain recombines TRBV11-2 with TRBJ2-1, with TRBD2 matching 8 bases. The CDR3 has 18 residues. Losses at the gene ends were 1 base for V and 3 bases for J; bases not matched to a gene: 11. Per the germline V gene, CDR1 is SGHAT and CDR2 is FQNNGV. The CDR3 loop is CASSLGAQREHIYNEQFF. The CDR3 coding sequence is TGTGCCAGCAGCTTAGGAGCTCAGCGGGAGCATATCTACAATGAGCAGTTCTTC. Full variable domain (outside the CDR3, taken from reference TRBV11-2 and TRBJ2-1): EAGVAQSPRYKIIEKRQSVAFWCNPISGHATLYWYQQILGQGPKLLIQFQNNGVVDDSQLPKDRFSAERLKGVDSTLKIQPAKLEDSAVYLCASSLGAQREHIYNEQFFGPGTRLTVL.

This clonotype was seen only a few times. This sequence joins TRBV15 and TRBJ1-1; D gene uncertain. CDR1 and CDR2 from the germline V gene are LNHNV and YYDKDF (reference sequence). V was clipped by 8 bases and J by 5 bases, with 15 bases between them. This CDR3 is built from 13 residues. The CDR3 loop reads CATEGGGRTEAFF. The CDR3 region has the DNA TGTGCCACCGAAGGCGGAGGGAGGACTGAAGCTTTCTTT.

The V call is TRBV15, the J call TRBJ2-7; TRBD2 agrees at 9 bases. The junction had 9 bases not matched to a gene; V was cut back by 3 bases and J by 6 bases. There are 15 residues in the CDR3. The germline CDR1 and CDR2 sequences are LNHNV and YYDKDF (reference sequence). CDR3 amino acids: CATSSFRASGVEQYF. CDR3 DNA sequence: TGTGCCACCAGCAGCTTCCGTGCTAGCGGGGTCGAGCAGTACTTC.

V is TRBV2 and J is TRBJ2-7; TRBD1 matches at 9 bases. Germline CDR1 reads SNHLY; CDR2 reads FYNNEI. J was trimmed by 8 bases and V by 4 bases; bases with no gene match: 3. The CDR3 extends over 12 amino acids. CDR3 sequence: CASSGTGEQQYF. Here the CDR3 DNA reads TGTGCCAGCAGTGGGACAGGGGAACAGCAGTACTTC.

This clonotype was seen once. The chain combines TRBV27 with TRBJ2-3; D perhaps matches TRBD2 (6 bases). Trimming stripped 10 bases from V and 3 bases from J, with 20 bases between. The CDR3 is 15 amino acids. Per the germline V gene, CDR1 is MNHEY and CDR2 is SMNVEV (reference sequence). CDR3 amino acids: CATSPWAGRTDTQYF. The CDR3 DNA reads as TGTGCCACCTCCCCTTGGGCAGGGAGGACAGATACGCAGTATTTT.

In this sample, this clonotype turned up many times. The DNA for the CDR3 is TGTGCCAGCAGTTTACAGGGGTCCCCTGAAGCTTTCTTT. It specifies CASSLQGSPEAFF. The chain joins TRBV12-3 or TRBV12-4 to TRBJ1-1; TRBD1 might be the D (6 bases). Trimming removed 2 bases from V and 6 bases from J, with 10 bases in between. This CDR3 contains 13 residues.